These T cell receptor beta chains were read from a single sample in a study of T-cell memory formation after mild COVID-19. Each CDR3 protein is one row after TCRdb ran MiXCR on the 5' RACE reads. The data contain about half a million distinct CDR3 sequences, about 20% of them singletons. Sequenced material: PBMCs or a T cell subset sorted from them (not recorded which). All receptors come from an adult woman who had mild COVID-19 (a few samples of this study predate the infection). Cell type and time point are not known. Each CDR3 is given with its conserved first and last residue. A D gene is named only where the DNA matches it firmly. Size values are once, few and many counts, or a class for expanded clones, and some rows have none.

TRBD2	TRBV3-1	-	TRBJ2-7	CASSHTAGAYEQYF	TGTGCCAGCAGCCATACAGCGGGGGCCTACGAGCAGTACTTC
-	TRBV2	-	TRBJ2-1	CASSESWSYNEQFF	TGTGCCAGCAGTGAATCGTGGTCCTACAATGAGCAGTTCTTC
-	TRBV14	-	TRBJ2-3	CASSQERSVGKKDTQYF	TGTGCCAGCAGCCAAGAACGAAGCGTAGGGAAAAAAGATACGCAGTATTTT
-	TRBV25-1	few	TRBJ1-2	CASSTGYDGYTF	TGTGCCAGCAGTACAGGGTACGATGGCTACACCTTC
-	TRBV7-9	-	TRBJ2-5	CATTPGTQETQYF	TGTGCCACCACCCCCGGGACCCAAGAGACCCAGTACTTC
-	TRBV7-9	-	TRBJ1-1	CASSLGGPVRVNTEAFF	TGTGCCAGCAGCTTAGGGGGCCCTGTTCGGGTGAACACTGAAGCTTTCTTT
-	TRBV9	-	TRBJ1-2	CASSVDTNYGYTF	TGTGCCAGCAGCGTCGATACTAACTATGGCTACACCTTC
TRBD2	TRBV24-1	many	TRBJ2-1	CATSEGEREYGEQFF	TGTGCCACCAGTGAGGGGGAGCGGGAGTACGGTGAGCAGTTCTTC
TRBD1	TRBV7-8	-	TRBJ2-3	CASSEQGSPDTQYF	TGTGCCAGCAGCGAACAGGGGAGCCCAGATACGCAGTATTTT
TRBD1	TRBV12-3/TRBV12-4	few	TRBJ2-7	CASSLLGQGARRNEQYF	TGTGCCAGCAGTTTATTAGGACAGGGGGCGCGAAGAAACGAGCAGTACTTC
-	TRBV3-1	once	TRBJ1-1	CASTPNRVSTEAFF	TGTGCCAGCACCCCAAACAGGGTAAGCACTGAAGCTTTCTTT
TRBD1	TRBV12-3/TRBV12-4	-	TRBJ1-5	CASSGTDRDRVFWTGNQPQHF	TGTGCCAGCAGTGGAACGGACCGGGACAGGGTGTTTTGGACGGGAAATCAGCCCCAGCATTTT
-	TRBV4-2	few	TRBJ2-1	CASTLRQQSSYNEQFF	TGTGCCAGCACCCTACGCCAGCAGAGCTCCTACAATGAGCAGTTCTTC
-	TRBV29-1	-	TRBJ1-6	CSVARDTNSPLHF	TGCAGCGTTGCGCGGGACACCAATTCACCCCTCCACTTT
TRBD1	TRBV5-1	-	TRBJ2-7	CASSFIGLQGGTYEQYF	TGCGCCAGCAGCTTCATAGGTTTACAGGGGGGTACCTACGAGCAGTACTTC
-	TRBV10-3	-	TRBJ2-2	CAISELYNTGELFF	TGTGCCATCAGTGAACTTTACAACACCGGGGAGCTGTTTTTT
-	TRBV14	few	TRBJ2-1	CASSQRGGSYNEQFF	TGTGCCAGCAGCCAAAGGGGGGGTTCCTACAATGAGCAGTTCTTC
-	TRBV7-8	-	TRBJ2-1	CASSFGRGGSYNEQFF	TGTGCCAGCAGCTTCGGGCGGGGAGGCTCCTACAATGAGCAGTTCTTC